This T cell receptor beta chain was recovered during a study of T cell repertoires in cytomegalovirus infection. On the study more broadly: The authors used CMV epitopes that were HLA-C-restricted (recently identified) and HLA-B-restricted (well studied). Public TCR beta signatures indicated both CMV infection and matching HLA type. Study-wide results and limits: There were HLA-C-restricted CMV-specific TCR beta clonotypes dominating the ex vivo response. Cumulative public TCR beta family frequency identified CMV carriers with the relevant HLA.

TCRdb reanalysed the reads using MiXCR and keeps one entry per CDR3 protein. The table records about 770,000 distinct CDR3 sequences, approximately 32% of them present only once. This clonotype was seen a few times. The target antigen is unknown. The sample consisted of cultured CD8+ T cells from PBMCs, taken from culture after CMV antigen stimulation. This clonotype was sampled from a human donor in good health (CMV status not recorded). Some clones in this sample may be carry-over from other donors' samples.

Here the CDR3 reads CASSQGTLSGGIYNEQFF. The CDR3 DNA reads TGCGCCAGCAGCCAAGGGACCCTTAGCGGGGGGATCTACAATGAGCAGTTCTTC. V gene TRBV4-1 combines with J gene TRBJ2-1; 10 nucleotides align to TRBD2. Germline V gene data show CDR1 as MGHRA and CDR2 as YSYEKL. V was pared by 1 base and J by 3 bases, with 9 bases of the junction left unmatched. This CDR3 has 18 amino acids.